The 17 T cell receptor beta chains given below trace back to one sample, sequenced in a study of T cell responses to AZD1222 COVID-19 vaccine. Assay: immunoSEQ multiplex PCR; the TCRdb copy retains only in-frame clones and omits some. The top ten clones hold over 0.95% of a sample with 150,000 to 250,000 clones, under 95% of them seen once. The specimen comprised peripheral blood, sampled 28 days after the second AZD1222 dose. These receptors all come from an adult who received the AZD1222 COVID-19 vaccine.

The chain carries TRBV30 and TRBJ1-3, with 8 bases that match TRBD1. Germline V gene data show CDR1 as GTSNPN and CDR2 as SVGIG (reference sequence). Losses at the gene ends were 5 bases for V and 8 bases for J; bases not matched to a gene: 11. The CDR3 sequence is 14 residues long. The CDR3 DNA follows: TGTGCCTGGGCCTCTGCGGACAGGGTTGACACCATATATTTT. Amino acid sequence: CAWASADRVDTIYF. Complete variable domain (other parts from reference TRBV30 and TRBJ1-3): SQTIHQWPATLVQPVGSPLSLECTVEGTSNPNLYWYRQAAGRGLQLLFYSVGIGQISSEVPQNLSASRPQDRQFILSSKKLLLSDSGFYLCAWASADRVDTIYFGEGSWLTVV.

The CDR3 loop reads CASSLGAQGNSPLHF. The DNA of the CDR3 is TGTGCCAGCAGCTTAGGCGCACAGGGAAATTCACCCCTCCACTTT. This sequence joins TRBV11-2 and TRBJ1-6, with TRBD1 as a possible D gene (6 bases). In germline, CDR1 is SGHAT, CDR2 FQNNGV. The CDR3 has 15 amino acids. Trimming cost V 1 base and J 7 bases, with 11 bases left between them.

The rearrangement joins TRBV7-8 to TRBJ1-1; tentative D call: TRBD1 (5 bases). Trimming removed 5 bases at V and 1 base at J, with 8 bases between. Germline CDR1 SGHVS, CDR2 FQNEAQ. This CDR3 spans 13 amino acids. The CDR3 bases are TGTGCCAGCAGCATAACAGGGAACACTGAAGCTTTCTTT. It yields the protein CASSITGNTEAFF.

The chain is built from TRBV27 and TRBJ1-3, with D possibly TRBD1 on 5 matching bases. V was shortened by 4 bases and J by 2 bases, with 9 bases between the two germline ends. This CDR3 is built from 14 residues. Germline V gene lookup returns CDR1 MNHEY and CDR2 SMNVEV (reference sequence). The CDR3 loop is CASSSPGTGNTIYF. CDR3 DNA: TGTGCCAGCAGTTCGCCAGGGACTGGAAACACCATATATTTT.

This chain uses TRBV2 with TRBJ2-1, with 10 bases identical to TRBD2. Germline CDR1 SNHLY, CDR2 FYNNEI. V lost 2 bases, J lost 8 bases, and 6 bases stayed unmatched. The CDR3 is 15 amino acids. Here the CDR3 reads CASSERTSGVDEQFF. DNA of the CDR3: TGTGCCAGCAGTGAAAGAACTAGCGGGGTAGATGAGCAGTTCTTC.

The chain employs TRBV7-8 and TRBJ2-7, with D perhaps TRBD2 (6 bases). V was clipped by 5 bases and J by 1 base, with 18 bases between them. Germline values: CDR1 SGHVS, CDR2 FQNEAQ. The CDR3 has 16 residues. CDR3 sequence: CASSDPGLMKSYEQYF. The CDR3 nucleotides read TGTGCCAGCAGCGACCCGGGACTCATGAAATCCTACGAGCAGTACTTC.

This clone was observed a handful of times. The rearrangement joins TRBV2 to TRBJ1-5, with D possibly matching TRBD1 (5 bases). Germline lookup yields CDR1 SNHLY and CDR2 FYNNEI. This CDR3 has 15 residues. The V end lost 6 bases, the J end lost 1 base, and 13 bases lay between the germline ends. The CDR3 here is CASRGGPGSNQPQHF. CDR3 bases: TGTGCCAGCAGGGGGGGACCGGGGAGCAATCAGCCCCAGCATTTT.

This sequence joins TRBV6-6 and TRBJ2-5; no clear D gene. Per germline, CDR1 MNHNY and CDR2 SVGAGI (reference sequence). Deletions cut 9 bases from V and 5 bases from J, with 16 bases between. This CDR3 is built from 13 residues. CDR3: CASVPSQAETQYF. The CDR3 DNA reads TGTGCCAGTGTCCCCTCTCAGGCGGAGACCCAGTACTTC.

The chain joins TRBV19 to TRBJ1-3; D remains ambiguous. With 3 bases removed from V and 3 bases from J, the gap between germline ends came to 9 bases. Germline CDR1 reads LNHDA; CDR2 reads SQIVND (reference sequence). The CDR3 has 14 amino acids. CDR3 region: CASSIDSGGNTIYF. CDR3 nucleotides: TGTGCCAGTAGTATTGACTCCGGTGGAAACACCATATATTTT. Drawing the rest from reference TRBV19 and TRBJ1-3, the complete variable domain is DGGITQSPKYLFRKEGQNVTLSCEQNLNHDAMYWYRQDPGQGLRLIYYSQIVNDFQKGDIAEGYSVSREKKESFPLTVTSAQKNPTAFYLCASSIDSGGNTIYFGEGSWLTVV.

The chain has TRBV27 and TRBJ2-7; TRBD1 agrees at 7 bases. The CDR3 has 15 amino acids. Germline V gene sequence: CDR1 MNHEY, CDR2 SMNVEV (reference sequence). After removal of 8 bases from V and 2 bases from J, the junction contained 12 bases not matched to a gene. This chain's CDR3 is CASGETRDSPYEQYF. DNA of the CDR3: TGTGCCAGCGGTGAAACCCGGGACAGCCCCTACGAGCAGTACTTC.

The genes are TRBV10-3 and TRBJ1-2; unclear D gene. V was pared by 1 base and J by 11 bases, with 8 bases between. The germline CDR1 and CDR2 sequences are ENHRY and SYGVKD. CDR3 size: 11 residues. The CDR3 DNA sequence: TGTGCCATCAGTGAGTACCCGACTTACACCTTC. It codes for CAISEYPTYTF.

CDR3 in DNA: TGTGCCAGCAGACGGACGGTAGATAATTCACCCCTCCACTTT. Amino acid sequence: CASRRTVDNSPLHF. The V and J genes are TRBV6-5 and TRBJ1-6; D not resolved. Germline CDR1 MNHEY, CDR2 SVGAGI. Trimming cost V 6 bases and J 5 bases, with 11 bases left between them. The CDR3 has 14 residues.

This chain connects TRBV6-5 to TRBJ2-7; 11 bases align to TRBD1. V trimming: 6 bases; J trimming: 4 bases; junction bases outside the gene matches: 5. This CDR3 has 14 residues. Germline loops: CDR1 MNHEY, CDR2 SVGAGI. The CDR3 region is CASRPGQGVYEQYF. CDR3 sequence (DNA): TGTGCCAGCAGACCGGGACAGGGGGTTTACGAGCAGTACTTC.

The chain has TRBV6-1 and TRBJ1-5; tentative D call: TRBD1 (5 bases). Per germline, CDR1 MNHNS and CDR2 SASEGT. V gave up 1 base and J gave up 8 bases, with 15 bases separating them. The CDR3 has 15 residues. DNA for the CDR3: TGTGCCAGCAGTGAAGGAGTGGCCGCGGACAAGCCCCAGCATTTT. Protein: CASSEGVAADKPQHF.

The genes are TRBV5-1 and TRBJ1-1, with 9 bases identical to TRBD1. In germline, CDR1 is SGHRS, CDR2 YFSETQ. The CDR3 totals 12 residues. J lost 11 bases, V lost 5 bases, and 7 bases had no gene match. CDR3 coding DNA: TGCGCCAGCAGTTACACAGGGGGCCGGGCTTTCTTT. This sequence encodes CASSYTGGRAFF.

The chain links TRBV18 to TRBJ1-3, with TRBD1 as a possible D gene (5 bases). Germline V lookup: CDR1 KGHSH, CDR2 LQKENI. Trimming removed 3 bases from V and 0 bases from J, with 15 bases in between. CDR3 length: 17 residues. The CDR3 region is CASSPTQGLSSGNTIYF. CDR3 DNA: TGTGCCAGCTCACCGACGCAGGGCCTATCCTCTGGAAACACCATATATTTT.

This chain joins TRBV13 and TRBJ2-1; D not certain. The CDR3 runs to 13 residues. The germline gives CDR1 PRHDT, CDR2 FYEKMQ (reference sequence). V lost 4 bases and J lost 5, with 9 bases in between. The CDR3, as DNA: TGTGCCAGCAGCTCGACGGATGACAATGAGCAGTTCTTC. Its translation: CASSSTDDNEQFF.